One sample yielded the 2 T cell receptor beta chains listed below, sequenced in a study of blood T cell repertoires in COVID-19. This table comes from immunoSEQ multiplex PCR, and its TCRdb copy is limited to in-frame clones, with some not included. Of 400,000 to 450,000 clones in the sample, about 87% were seen once. Sequences were obtained from peripheral blood. These receptors originate from a woman aged 45-65 years with COVID-19, enrolled during active disease.

The chain carries TRBV18 and TRBJ1-1; 10 bases map to TRBD1. The CDR3 has 17 amino acids. Trimming at V came to 3 bases and at J to 2 bases, leaving 9 bases not matched to a gene. Germline V gene lookup returns CDR1 KGHSH and CDR2 LQKENI. The CDR3 DNA reads TGTGCCAGCTCACCTACTTCGACAGGGGGCGGAAACACTGAAGCTTTCTTT. This encodes CASSPTSTGGGNTEAFF. Supplemented by reference TRBV18 and TRBJ1-1, the full variable domain reads NAGVMQNPRHLVRRRGQEARLRCSPMKGHSHVYWYRQLPEEGLKFMVYLQKENIIDESGMPKERFSAEFPKEGPSILRIQQVVRGDSAAYFCASSPTSTGGGNTEAFFGQGTRLTVV.

The chain links TRBV29-1 to TRBJ1-1, with 7 positions matching TRBD1. Germline-derived CDR1 and CDR2 are SQVTM and ANQGSEA. This CDR3 is built from 10 residues. Trimming took 4 bases from V and 11 from J; bases not matched to a gene: 4. CDR3 sequence (DNA): TGCAGCGTTGCTTACAGGGGCGCTTTCTTT. Translation gives CSVAYRGAFF.